This T cell receptor beta chain derives from a study of blood T cell repertoires in COVID-19. Background on the study: From the United States, Italy and Spain came samples of acute and convalescent COVID-19.

Residents of around 24 US areas, aged roughly 18 to 89 years, made up the participants. In the original workflow: Counts of nucleated cells, estimated from reference gene primer amplification, were obtained. Sequencing was performed with immunoSEQ multiplex PCR; in TCRdb, only in-frame clones are kept and a portion is missing. V, J and clone size derive from that table, while D and trimming were established from the DNA sequence. The table lists roughly 200,000 clones, approximately 82% of them singletons. The sequence was obtained from a woman aged 60-75 years with acute COVID-19. Sequencing used PBMCs or T cells enriched from blood (not recorded which).

CDR3: CASSMSDWGYTF. DNA for the CDR3: TGTGCCAGCAGTATGTCTGACTGGGGCTACACCTTC. This chain joins TRBV2 and TRBJ1-2; D uncertain. There are 12 residues in the CDR3. Looked up from germline, CDR1 is SNHLY and CDR2 is FYNNEI. The V end lost 5 bases, the J end lost 8 bases, and 12 bases lay between the germline ends.